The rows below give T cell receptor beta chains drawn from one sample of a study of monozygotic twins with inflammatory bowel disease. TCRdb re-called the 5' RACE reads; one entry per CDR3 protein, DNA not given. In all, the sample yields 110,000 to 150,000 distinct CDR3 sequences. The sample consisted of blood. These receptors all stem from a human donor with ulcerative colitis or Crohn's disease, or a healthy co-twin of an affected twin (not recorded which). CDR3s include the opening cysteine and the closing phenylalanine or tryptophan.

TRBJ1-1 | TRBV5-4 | CASSSGGQTLNTEAFF
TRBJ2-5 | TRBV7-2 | CASSDRTSGAPTQTQYF
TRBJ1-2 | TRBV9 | CASSFDTYYGYTF
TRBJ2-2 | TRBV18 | CASSPGPRGTGELFF
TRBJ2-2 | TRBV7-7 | CASSSDRAGELFF
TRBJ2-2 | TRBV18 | CASSPEVPGELFF
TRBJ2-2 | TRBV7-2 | CASSPWTGGTGELFF
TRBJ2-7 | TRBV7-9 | CASSTQGRGSSYEQYF
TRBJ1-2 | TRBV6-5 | CASSYRGGGYTF
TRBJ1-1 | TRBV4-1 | CASSQGRGRTMAEAFF
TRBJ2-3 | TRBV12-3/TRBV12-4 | CASSLWGRANTDTQYF
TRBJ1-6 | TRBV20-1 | CSAKYRTGANSPLHF
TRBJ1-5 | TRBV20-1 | CSARDLRDPENQPQHF
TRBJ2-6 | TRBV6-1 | CASRRTGSSSGANVLTF
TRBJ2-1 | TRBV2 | CASSEEGTRHNEQFF
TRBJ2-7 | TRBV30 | CAWSELAYEQYF
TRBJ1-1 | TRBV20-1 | CSAMRQGANTEAFF
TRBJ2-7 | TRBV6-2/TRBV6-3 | CASSPTGTAFSYEQYF
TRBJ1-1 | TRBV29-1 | CSVQGELNTEAFF
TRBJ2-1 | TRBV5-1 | CASSAGQLDEQFF
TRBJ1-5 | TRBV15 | CATSSYFGDRDQPQHF
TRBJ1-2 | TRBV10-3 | CAISEEDNYGYTF
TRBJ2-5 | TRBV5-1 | CASSLISSEETQYF
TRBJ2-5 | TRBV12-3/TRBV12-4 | CASSFRAGGKETQYF
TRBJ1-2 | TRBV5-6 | CASSRGLDYGYTF
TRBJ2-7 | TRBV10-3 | CAISIGRNSYEQYF
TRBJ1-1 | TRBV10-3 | CATKDRENTEAFF
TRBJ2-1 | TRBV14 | CASSQVGEQFF
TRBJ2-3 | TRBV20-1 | CSAQGLAGGPDTQYF
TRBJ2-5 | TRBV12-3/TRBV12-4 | CASSLEQWRETQYF
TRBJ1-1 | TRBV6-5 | CASSSGQRVAFF
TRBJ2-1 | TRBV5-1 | CASRPGDTTYNEQFF
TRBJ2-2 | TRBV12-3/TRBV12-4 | CASSSWDRSTGELFF
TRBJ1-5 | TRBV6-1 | CASRQSGTGDQPQHF
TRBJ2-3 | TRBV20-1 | CSARVGFSTDTQYF
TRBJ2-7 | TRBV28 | CASSPDRLYEQYF
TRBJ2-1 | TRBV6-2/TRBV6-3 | CASSSTDPGWESGSYNEQFF
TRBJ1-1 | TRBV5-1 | CASSSGTGSTEAFF
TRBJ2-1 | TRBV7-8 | CASSPDLAGEYNEQFF
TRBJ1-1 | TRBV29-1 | CSVDGSLNTEAFF
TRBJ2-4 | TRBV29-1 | CSVTHPGQRAIQYF
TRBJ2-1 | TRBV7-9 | CASSLGRFGGMDEQFF